The present entry profiles one T cell receptor beta chain with its context. Its antigen remains unknown. The V segment lost 0 bases and the J segment 5 bases; nucleotides outside the gene matches: 8. CDR1 is DFQATT, CDR2 SNEGSKA, per germline (reference sequence). The CDR3 spans 15 residues. This sample is drawn from a study of T-cell memory formation after mild COVID-19. Overall study: Most TCR clusters belonged to a single donor.

Study results and limitations: The appearance of some responding clones in pre-infection memory suggested that cross-reactive memory joined. Clones contracting over day 15 to 85 were CD4/CD8 balanced, with later expanders leaning CD4+.

Via MiXCR, TCRdb re-called the 5' RACE reads, giving one row per CDR3 protein. The sample includes around 320,000 distinct CDR3 sequences, around 30% of them seen just once. Material: PBMCs or a T cell subset sorted from them (not recorded which). The J gene is TRBJ2-3, the V gene TRBV20-1, with 7 bases aligning to TRBD2. The TCR comes from an adult woman who had mild COVID-19 (a few samples of this study predate the infection). Cell type and time point are not known. CDR3 region: CSARDPSGVGDTQYF. In nucleotides, the CDR3 is TGCAGTGCTAGAGATCCGAGCGGGGTCGGAGATACGCAGTATTTT.